These 22 T cell receptor beta chains originate from one sample sequenced in a study of shared clonotypes between healthy human individuals. Produced via immunoSEQ multiplex PCR; TCRdb's table is partial and in-frame only. The sample shows millions of clones, 85% to 95% of them seen only once. Material: naive CD4+ T cells from PBMCs. The subset: CD45RA+ positively selected. Every receptor here comes from a man between 18 and 35 years old in good health. Some clones in this sample may be carry-over from other donors' samples.

This clone was seen only once. The chain combines TRBV5-6 with TRBJ1-5, with TRBD1 matching 7 bases. The trim removed 1 base at V and 0 bases at J, leaving 7 bases unmatched. The germline V gene has CDR1 SGHDT and CDR2 YYEEEE. The CDR3 is 17 residues long. CDR3 in amino acids: CASSLWGQTYSNQPQHF. The DNA for the CDR3 is TGTGCCAGCAGCTTGTGGGGACAGACTTATAGCAATCAGCCCCAGCATTTT.

This rearrangement joins TRBV28 to TRBJ2-7; D is possibly TRBD1 or TRBD2 (5 bases each). Germline lookup yields CDR1 MDHEN and CDR2 SYDVKM. With 8 bases removed from V and 7 bases from J, the gap between germline ends came to 12 bases. CDR3 size: 11 residues. The CDR3 DNA is TGTGCCAGCGGGGGTGCGGTTGAGCAGTACTTC. Its translation: CASGGAVEQYF.

The chain couples TRBV28 to TRBJ2-6; no definite D call. The CDR3 has 17 residues. CDR1 and CDR2 (germline): MDHEN, SYDVKM. V dropped 3 bases and J dropped 0 bases, with 12 bases sitting between them. The DNA for the CDR3 is TGTGCCAGCAGTTTCCTACGTTACAACTCTGGGGCCAACGTCCTGACTTTC. As protein: CASSFLRYNSGANVLTF.

The V gene is TRBV9, the J gene TRBJ2-1; the match to TRBD2 covers 8 bases. Germline CDR1 and CDR2: SGDLS and YYNGEE. V shed 0 bases, J shed 4 bases, and the junction held 6 bases outside the gene matches. The CDR3 covers 16 residues. CDR3 in amino acids: CASSVVGAGAYNEQFF. CDR3 bases: TGTGCCAGCAGCGTAGTAGGAGCGGGAGCGTACAATGAGCAGTTCTTC.

The chain carries TRBV5-1 and TRBJ2-7; either TRBD1 or TRBD2 may fit D (5 bases each). The ends were cut back, 4 bases at V and 2 bases at J, with 13 bases in the middle. Germline CDR1 and CDR2: SGHRS and YFSETQ. The CDR3 loop spans 14 amino acids. This CDR3 reads CASSPTGQPYEQYF. CDR3 in DNA: TGCGCCAGCAGCCCCACGGGGCAGCCCTACGAGCAGTACTTC.

This clone showed up just once. The chain joins TRBV6-5 to TRBJ2-1; the match to TRBD2 covers 8 bases. J lost 4 bases, V lost 6 bases, and 8 bases had no gene match. The V gene's germline CDR1 is MNHEY and CDR2 SVGAGI. CDR3 size: 15 residues. The CDR3 coding sequence is TGTGCCAGCAGAGAGAGCGGGAGAGCATACAATGAGCAGTTCTTC. This sequence encodes CASRESGRAYNEQFF.

The V gene is TRBV7-2, the J gene TRBJ1-4, with D uncertain. V lost 7 bases, J lost 0 bases, and 9 bases lay in between. Germline V gene sequence: CDR1 SGHTA, CDR2 FQGNSA. The CDR3 is 14 amino acids. CDR3 region: CASTIYATNEKLFF. The DNA of the CDR3 is TGTGCCAGCACCATCTATGCAACTAATGAAAAACTGTTTTTT.

The chain uses TRBV28 and TRBJ2-6; 8 bases line up with TRBD1. The ends lost 6 bases at V and 0 bases at J; junction bases unmatched: 10. Germline CDR1 reads MDHEN; CDR2 reads SYDVKM. The length of the CDR3 is 18 residues. This CDR3 is CASSHYQGALSGANVLTF. The CDR3 coding sequence is TGTGCCAGCAGCCACTATCAGGGGGCCCTCTCTGGGGCCAACGTCCTGACTTTC.

The J gene is TRBJ2-7, the V gene TRBV5-5; 7 nucleotides align to TRBD1. V shed 5 bases, J shed 3 bases, and the junction held 8 bases outside the gene matches. The CDR3 sequence is 14 residues long. Germline-derived CDR1 and CDR2 are SGHKS and YYEKEE (reference sequence). The CDR3 coding sequence is TGTGCCAGCAGGATTCCGGGACAGAGCTACGAGCAGTACTTC. Translation: CASRIPGQSYEQYF.

CDR3 amino acids: CASSLRQAASTDTQYF. CDR3 nucleotide sequence: TGTGCCAGCAGCCTAAGACAAGCAGCCAGCACAGATACGCAGTATTTT. V gene TRBV7-3 combines with J gene TRBJ2-3; no reliable D call. This CDR3 is built from 16 residues. Trimming shortened V by 5 bases and J by 0 bases, and 15 bases separated the two germline ends. In germline, CDR1 is SGHTA, CDR2 FQGTGA.

This rearrangement joins TRBV5-5 to TRBJ1-4; weak D call: TRBD1 (5 bases). The germline V and J ends were trimmed by 4 bases and 8 bases, with 9 bases remaining between them. CDR1 is SGHKS and CDR2 is YYEKEE in the germline V gene (reference sequence). This CDR3 has 12 amino acids. CDR3 coding DNA: TGTGCCAGCAGCCTTGGGGCAGAAAAACTGTTTTTT. This gives the protein CASSLGAEKLFF.

The genes are TRBV7-9 and TRBJ2-7; 10 positions agree with TRBD2. The ends lost 2 bases at V and 0 bases at J; junction bases unmatched: 1. Germline CDR1 and CDR2: SEHNR and FQNEAQ (reference sequence). The CDR3 runs to 15 residues. CDR3 in DNA: TGTGCCAGCAGCTTAACTAGCGGGATCTCCTACGAGCAGTACTTC. This gives the protein CASSLTSGISYEQYF.

The sample holds one count of this clone. The chain carries TRBV5-1 and TRBJ2-7; 7 nucleotides align to TRBD1. The CDR3 length is 15 residues. V shed 2 bases and J 1 base; nucleotides not matched to a gene: 6. Germline CDR1 SGHRS, CDR2 YFSETQ. The CDR3 is CASSLLPGQSYEQYF. DNA for the CDR3: TGCGCCAGCAGCTTACTCCCGGGACAGTCCTACGAGCAGTACTTC.

This chain uses TRBV14 with TRBJ2-7, with TRBD2 as a possible D gene (5 bases). The V end lost 3 bases, the J end lost 2 bases, and 8 bases lay between the germline ends. The CDR3 sequence is 13 residues long. The germline gives CDR1 SGHDN, CDR2 FVKESK. In nucleotides, the CDR3 is TGTGCCAGCAGCCAGACTACTACCTACGAGCAGTACTTC. It is translated as CASSQTTTYEQYF.

The rearrangement links TRBV14 to TRBJ2-3; tentative D call: TRBD1 (5 bases). CDR3 length: 15 residues. Germline-derived CDR1 and CDR2 are SGHDN and FVKESK. Trimming removed 5 bases at V and 4 bases at J, with 16 bases between. In nucleotides, the CDR3 is TGTGCCAGCAGCTACTCGGCAGGGTGGGCAGATACGCAGTATTTT. Protein: CASSYSAGWADTQYF.

This rearrangement joins TRBV4-3 to TRBJ2-2; D possibly corresponds to TRBD1 (5 bases). This CDR3 comprises 14 residues. V lost 1 base, J lost 7 bases, and 10 bases lay in between. Germline V gene data show CDR1 as LGHNA and CDR2 as YSLEER. The CDR3 DNA is TGCGCCAGCAGCCAAGGACAGACATTCGGGGAGCTGTTTTTT. Translation gives CASSQGQTFGELFF.

The chain uses TRBV28 and TRBJ2-2; D might be TRBD2 (5 bases). The V gene's germline CDR1 is MDHEN and CDR2 SYDVKM. The V end was cut by 6 bases, the J end by 7 bases, with 18 bases between. This CDR3 region has 15 residues. The CDR3 reads CASSPRDPHDGELFF. CDR3 bases: TGTGCCAGCAGCCCCCGGGATCCCCACGACGGGGAGCTGTTTTTT.

The rearrangement links TRBV7-3 to TRBJ2-3; D not resolved. Germline CDR1 is SGHTA and CDR2 is FQGTGA. The CDR3 loop spans 15 amino acids. The V gene lost 1 base and the J gene lost 2 bases, with 10 bases spanning the gap. CDR3 in amino acids: CASSLMSGPTDTQYF. CDR3 coding DNA: TGTGCCAGCAGCTTAATGTCTGGGCCCACAGATACGCAGTATTTT.

The DNA for the CDR3 is TGTGCCAGCGTCGCGTCAACCCTTTATCAGCCCCAGCATTTT. Its translation is CASVASTLYQPQHF. The V and J genes are TRBV6-1 and TRBJ1-5; D is undetermined. The CDR3 is 14 residues long. V was pared by 8 bases and J by 5 bases, with 16 bases between. Germline assignment: CDR1 MNHNS and CDR2 SASEGT.

This sequence joins TRBV7-7 and TRBJ2-5; 9 bases agree with TRBD2. Per the germline V gene, CDR1 is SSHAT and CDR2 is FNYEAQ (reference sequence). J was trimmed by 0 bases and V by 2 bases; bases with no gene match: 1. This CDR3 is built from 15 residues. The CDR3 DNA sequence: TGTGCCAGCAGCTTATCTAGCGGGAACCAAGAGACCCAGTACTTC. The encoded protein is CASSLSSGNQETQYF.

The table lists this clone with a count of one. This sequence joins TRBV10-3 and TRBJ2-7; 9 positions agree with TRBD1. Trimming removed 0 bases from V and 0 bases from J; junction bases left unmatched: 6. The CDR3 consists of 17 residues. In germline, CDR1 is ENHRY, CDR2 SYGVKD. The CDR3 here is CAISESGRGQGSYEQYF. The CDR3 DNA sequence: TGTGCCATCAGTGAGTCGGGGAGGGGACAGGGCTCCTACGAGCAGTACTTC.

This clone was seen just once. The chain recombines TRBV7-2 with TRBJ2-5; 14 bases line up with TRBD2. CDR3 length: 15 residues. Germline V lookup: CDR1 SGHTA, CDR2 FQGNSA. The junction had 3 bases not matched to a gene; V was cut back by 5 bases and J by 4 bases. Here the CDR3 reads CASSAGLAGGETQYF. The CDR3, as DNA: TGTGCCAGCAGCGCCGGACTAGCGGGAGGAGAGACCCAGTACTTC.